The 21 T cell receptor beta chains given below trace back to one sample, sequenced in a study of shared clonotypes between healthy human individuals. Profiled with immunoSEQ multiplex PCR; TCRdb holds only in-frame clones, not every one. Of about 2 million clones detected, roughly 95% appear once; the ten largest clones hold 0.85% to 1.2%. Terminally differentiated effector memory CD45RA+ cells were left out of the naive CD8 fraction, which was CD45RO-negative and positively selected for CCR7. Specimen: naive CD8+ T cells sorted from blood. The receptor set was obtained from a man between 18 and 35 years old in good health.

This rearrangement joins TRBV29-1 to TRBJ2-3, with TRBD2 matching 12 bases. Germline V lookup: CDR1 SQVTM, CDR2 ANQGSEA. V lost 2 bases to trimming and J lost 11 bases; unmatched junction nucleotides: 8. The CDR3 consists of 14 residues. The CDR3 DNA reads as TGCAGCGTTGAATGGACTAGCGGGGACGGAAGGCAGTATTTT. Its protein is CSVEWTSGDGRQYF.

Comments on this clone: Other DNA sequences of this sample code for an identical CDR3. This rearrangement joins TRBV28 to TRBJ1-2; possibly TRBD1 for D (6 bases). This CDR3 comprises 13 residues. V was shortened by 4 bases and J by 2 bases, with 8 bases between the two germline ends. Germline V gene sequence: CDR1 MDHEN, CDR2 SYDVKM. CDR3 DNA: TGTGCCAGCAGTTCCCAGGGGAACTATGGCTACACCTTC. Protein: CASSSQGNYGYTF.

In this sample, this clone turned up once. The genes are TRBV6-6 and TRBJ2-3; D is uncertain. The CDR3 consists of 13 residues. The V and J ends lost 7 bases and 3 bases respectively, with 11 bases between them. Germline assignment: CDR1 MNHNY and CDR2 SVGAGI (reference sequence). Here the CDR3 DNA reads TGTGCCAGCACCCCAGGCCATACAGATACGCAGTATTTT. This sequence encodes CASTPGHTDTQYF.

The CDR3 spells CASSLELAGVYEQYF. Here the CDR3 DNA reads TGTGCCAGCAGCTTAGAACTAGCGGGGGTATACGAGCAGTACTTC. The genes are TRBV7-6 and TRBJ2-7, with 11 nucleotides matching TRBD2. The J segment lost 4 bases and the V segment lost 1 base, leaving 3 bases of the junction unmatched. The CDR3 runs 15 residues. Germline V gives CDR1 SGHVS, CDR2 FNYEAQ.

The DNA of the CDR3 is TGTGCCAGCAGTCGCCTAGCGGGGATCACAGATACGCAGTATTTT. This codes for CASSRLAGITDTQYF. The chain joins TRBV6-5 to TRBJ2-3, with 9 bases lining up with TRBD2. Germline CDR1 is MNHEY and CDR2 is SVGAGI. With 5 bases clipped from V and 2 bases from J, the junction kept 5 bases outside the gene matches. The CDR3 length is 15 residues.

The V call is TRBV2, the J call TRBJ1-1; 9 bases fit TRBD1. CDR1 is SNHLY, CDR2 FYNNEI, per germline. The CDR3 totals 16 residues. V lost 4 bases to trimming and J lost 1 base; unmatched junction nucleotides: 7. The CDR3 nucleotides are TGTGCCAGCAGTGCCCCCAGGGACAGGGCGAACACTGAAGCTTTCTTT. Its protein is CASSAPRDRANTEAFF. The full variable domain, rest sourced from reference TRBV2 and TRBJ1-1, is EPEVTQTPSHQVTQMGQEVILRCVPISNHLYFYWYRQILGQKVEFLVSFYNNEISEKSEIFDDQFSVERPDGSNFTLKIRSTKLEDSAMYFCASSAPRDRANTEAFFGQGTRLTVV.

CDR3 protein: CASTHTGASYEQYF. CDR3 nucleotides: TGTGCCAGCACCCATACAGGGGCTTCCTACGAGCAGTACTTC. The rearrangement links TRBV27 to TRBJ2-7; 7 positions agree with TRBD1. The trim removed 7 bases at V and 1 base at J, leaving 7 bases unmatched. The germline CDR1 and CDR2 sequences are MNHEY and SMNVEV (reference sequence). The CDR3 runs 14 residues.

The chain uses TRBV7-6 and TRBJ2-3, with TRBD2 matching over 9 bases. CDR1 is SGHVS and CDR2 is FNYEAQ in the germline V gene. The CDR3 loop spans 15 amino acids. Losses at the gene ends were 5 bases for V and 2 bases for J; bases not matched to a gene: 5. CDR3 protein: CASSRTSALTDTQYF. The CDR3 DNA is TGTGCCAGCAGCCGGACTAGCGCCCTCACAGATACGCAGTATTTT.

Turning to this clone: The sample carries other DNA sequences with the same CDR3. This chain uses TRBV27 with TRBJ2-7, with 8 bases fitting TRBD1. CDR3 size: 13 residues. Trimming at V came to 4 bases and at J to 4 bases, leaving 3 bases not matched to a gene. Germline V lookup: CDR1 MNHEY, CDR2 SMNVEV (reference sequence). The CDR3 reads CASSSGTGYEQYF. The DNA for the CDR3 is TGTGCCAGCAGTTCCGGGACAGGTTACGAGCAGTACTTC.

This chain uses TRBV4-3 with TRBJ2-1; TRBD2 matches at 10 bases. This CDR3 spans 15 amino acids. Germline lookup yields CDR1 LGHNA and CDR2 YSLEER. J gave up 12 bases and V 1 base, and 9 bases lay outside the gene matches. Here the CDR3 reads CASSQGVVAGGWQFF. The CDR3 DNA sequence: TGCGCCAGCAGCCAAGGAGTTGTAGCGGGAGGCTGGCAGTTCTTC.

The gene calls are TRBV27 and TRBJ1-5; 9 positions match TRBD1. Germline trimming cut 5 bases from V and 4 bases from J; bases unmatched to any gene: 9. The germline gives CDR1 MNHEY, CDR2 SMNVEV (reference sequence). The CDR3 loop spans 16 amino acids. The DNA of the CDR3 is TGTGCCAGCAGTCTGGGCCGTGGGACAGGGAATCAGCCCCAGCATTTT. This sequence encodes CASSLGRGTGNQPQHF.

CDR3 nucleotide sequence: TGCGCCAGCAGCCAAAGATGGGAAACCATACAGGGGGCGTCCCAAGAGACCCAGTACTTC. Translated, it gives CASSQRWETIQGASQETQYF. The chain combines TRBV4-3 with TRBJ2-5, with TRBD1 matching over 9 bases. The V gene end was trimmed by 2 bases and the J gene end by 1 base; junction bases not matched to a gene: 17. The CDR3 runs 20 residues. Germline CDR1 is LGHNA and CDR2 is YSLEER.

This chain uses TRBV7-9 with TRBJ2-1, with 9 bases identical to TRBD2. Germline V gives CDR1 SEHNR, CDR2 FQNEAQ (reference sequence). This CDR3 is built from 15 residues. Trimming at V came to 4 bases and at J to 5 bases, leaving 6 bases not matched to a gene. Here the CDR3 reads CASSSGLAPHNEQFF. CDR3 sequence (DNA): TGTGCCAGCAGCTCGGGACTAGCACCTCACAATGAGCAGTTCTTC.

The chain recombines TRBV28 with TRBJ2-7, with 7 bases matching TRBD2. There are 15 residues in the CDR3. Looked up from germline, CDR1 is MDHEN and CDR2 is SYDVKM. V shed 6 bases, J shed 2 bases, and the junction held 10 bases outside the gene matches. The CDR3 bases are TGTGCCAGCAGCAGCCCGGGACTACCAGCCTACGAGCAGTACTTC. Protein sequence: CASSSPGLPAYEQYF.

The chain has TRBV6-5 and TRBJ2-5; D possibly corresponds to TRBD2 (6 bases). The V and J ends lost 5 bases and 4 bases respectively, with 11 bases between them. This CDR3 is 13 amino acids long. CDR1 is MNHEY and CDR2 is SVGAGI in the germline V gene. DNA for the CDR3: TGTGCCAGCAGTCCTTTGGAGGGAGAGACCCAGTACTTC. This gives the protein CASSPLEGETQYF.

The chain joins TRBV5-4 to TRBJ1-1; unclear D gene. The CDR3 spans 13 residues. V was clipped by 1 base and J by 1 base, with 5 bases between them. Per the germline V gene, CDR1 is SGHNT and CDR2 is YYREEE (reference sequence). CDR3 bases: TGTGCCAGCAGCTTGTGGCAGAACACTGAAGCTTTCTTT. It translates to CASSLWQNTEAFF.

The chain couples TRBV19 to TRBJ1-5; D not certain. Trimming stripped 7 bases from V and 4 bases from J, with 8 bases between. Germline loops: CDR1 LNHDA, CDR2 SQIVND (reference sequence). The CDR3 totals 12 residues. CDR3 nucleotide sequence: TGTGCCAGTACCTCGGGGAATCAGCCCCAGCATTTT. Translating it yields CASTSGNQPQHF.

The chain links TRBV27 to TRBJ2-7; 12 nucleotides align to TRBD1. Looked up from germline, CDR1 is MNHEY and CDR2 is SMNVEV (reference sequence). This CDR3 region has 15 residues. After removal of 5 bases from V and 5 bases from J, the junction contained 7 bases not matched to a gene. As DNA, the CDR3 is TGTGCCAGCAGTCCCGGGACAGGGGGCTATAACGAGCAGTACTTC. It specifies CASSPGTGGYNEQYF.

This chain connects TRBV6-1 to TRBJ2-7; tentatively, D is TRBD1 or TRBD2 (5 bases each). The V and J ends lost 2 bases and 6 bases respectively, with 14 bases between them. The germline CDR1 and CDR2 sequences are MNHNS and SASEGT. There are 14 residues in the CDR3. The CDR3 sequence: CASSERRGSGEQYF. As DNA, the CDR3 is TGTGCCAGCAGTGAACGTCGGGGCTCAGGCGAGCAGTACTTC.

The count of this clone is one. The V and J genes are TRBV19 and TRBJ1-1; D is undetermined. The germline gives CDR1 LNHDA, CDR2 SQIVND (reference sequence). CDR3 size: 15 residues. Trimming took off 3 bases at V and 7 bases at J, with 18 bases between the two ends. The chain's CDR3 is CASSIKSGTFREAFF. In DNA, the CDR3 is TGTGCCAGTAGTATTAAATCGGGAACGTTTCGTGAAGCTTTCTTT.

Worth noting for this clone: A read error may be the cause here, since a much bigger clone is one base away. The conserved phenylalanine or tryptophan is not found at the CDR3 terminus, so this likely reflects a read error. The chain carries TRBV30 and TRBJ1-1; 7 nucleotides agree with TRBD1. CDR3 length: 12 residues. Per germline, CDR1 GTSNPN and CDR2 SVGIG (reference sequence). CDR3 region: CAGDRANTEAFV. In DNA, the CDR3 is TGTGCGGGTGACAGGGCGAACACTGAAGCTTTCGTT.